These 28 T cell receptor beta chains were all obtained from the same sample, sequenced in a study of T-cell memory formation after mild COVID-19. TCRdb used MiXCR to reprocess the 5' RACE reads, holding one entry per CDR3 protein. This sample has some 150,000 distinct CDR3 sequences, with 6% to 6.5% found just once. Material: PBMCs or a T cell subset sorted from them (not recorded which). Receptors were obtained from an adult woman who had mild COVID-19 (a few samples of this study predate the infection). Cell type and time point are not known.

This clonotype was detected a few times. The chain combines TRBV20-1 with TRBJ2-1, with D tentatively TRBD1 or TRBD2 (5 bases each). Germline loops: CDR1 DFQATT, CDR2 SNEGSKA (reference sequence). Trimming cost V 0 bases and J 3 bases, with 15 bases left between them. This CDR3 has 16 residues. The chain's CDR3 is CSARDLGTPIYNEQFF. CDR3 coding DNA: TGCAGTGCTAGAGATCTCGGGACGCCAATCTACAATGAGCAGTTCTTC.

This clonotype was seen many times. The V call is TRBV4-1, the J call TRBJ1-5; D is ambiguous. V was cut by 1 base and J by 7 bases, with 20 bases left in between. CDR1 and CDR2 (germline): MGHRA, YSYEKL. This CDR3 spans 17 amino acids. The CDR3 nucleotides read TGCGCCAGCAGCCAAGGCCGTGGACGGTCGGTGTACCAGCCCCAGCATTTT. Amino acid sequence: CASSQGRGRSVYQPQHF.

The chain carries TRBV10-3 and TRBJ2-1; D not resolved. The V gene lost 6 bases and the J gene lost 5 bases, with 11 bases spanning the gap. Looked up from germline, CDR1 is ENHRY and CDR2 is SYGVKD. The length of the CDR3 is 13 residues. The CDR3 loop reads CAIRAVPDNEQFF. The CDR3 DNA sequence: TGTGCCATCAGAGCCGTCCCCGACAATGAGCAGTTCTTC.

The rearrangement links TRBV5-1 to TRBJ1-1, with 7 nucleotides matching TRBD1. Germline V gene data show CDR1 as SGHRS and CDR2 as YFSETQ. V lost 7 bases to trimming and J lost 3 bases; unmatched junction nucleotides: 3. This CDR3 comprises 12 residues. The CDR3 here is CASGDRDTEAFF. The CDR3, as DNA: TGCGCCAGCGGAGACAGGGACACTGAAGCTTTCTTT. Filled out from reference TRBV5-1 and TRBJ1-1, the complete variable domain reads KAGVTQTPRYLIKTRGQQVTLSCSPISGHRSVSWYQQTPGQGLQFLFEYFSETQRNKGNFPGRFSGRQFSNSRSEMNVSTLELGDSALYLCASGDRDTEAFFGQGTRLTVV.

This clonotype was picked up a small number of times. This chain connects TRBV4-3 to TRBJ2-2; TRBD2 might be the D (5 bases). CDR1 and CDR2 from the germline V gene are LGHNA and YSLEER. Trimming took off 0 bases at V and 7 bases at J, with 15 bases between the two ends. The CDR3 contains 16 residues. This chain's CDR3 is CASSQEPGFRDGELFF. CDR3 DNA: TGCGCCAGCAGCCAAGAACCCGGGTTTCGGGACGGGGAGCTGTTTTTT.

This clonotype was observed a few times. The chain uses TRBV6-2 or TRBV6-3 and TRBJ2-7, with TRBD2 identical over 11 bases. V lost 7 bases to trimming and J lost 3 bases; unmatched junction nucleotides: 8. The CDR3 contains 15 residues. Per germline, CDR1 MNHEY and CDR2 SVGEGT. The CDR3 nucleotides are TGTGCCAGCAACGGCCCAGGGACTAGCGGCTACGAGCAGTACTTC. It yields the protein CASNGPGTSGYEQYF.

The chain uses TRBV5-1 and TRBJ1-1, with 8 bases aligning to TRBD1. With V trimmed by 6 bases and J by 1 base, 5 bases remained unmatched. There are 14 residues in the CDR3. Germline V gene lookup returns CDR1 SGHRS and CDR2 YFSETQ. The CDR3 nucleotides are TGCGCCAGCAACCTGGGGACAGGGAACACTGAAGCTTTCTTT. The encoded protein is CASNLGTGNTEAFF.

Many counts were recorded for this clonotype. V usage is TRBV7-8 and J usage is TRBJ2-1; D unclear. The CDR3 covers 14 residues. V lost 6 bases, J lost 1 base, and 10 bases lay in between. Germline values: CDR1 SGHVS, CDR2 FQNEAQ. CDR3 loop: CASSFLYSYNEQFF. CDR3 bases: TGTGCCAGCAGTTTCCTGTATTCCTACAATGAGCAGTTCTTC.

This clonotype showed up many times. The V call is TRBV12-3 or TRBV12-4, the J call TRBJ2-1; 7 bases match TRBD2. The CDR3 runs 14 residues. V lost 5 bases to trimming and J lost 3 bases; unmatched junction nucleotides: 4. The DNA for the CDR3 is TGTGCCAGCAGTCCGTGGGGGGGCTACAATGAGCAGTTCTTC. Translation: CASSPWGGYNEQFF.

V usage is TRBV20-1 and J usage is TRBJ1-5; 7 bases are a match to TRBD1. The CDR3 contains 15 residues. The V gene end was trimmed by 1 base and the J gene end by 7 bases; junction bases not matched to a gene: 10. Germline values: CDR1 DFQATT, CDR2 SNEGSKA (reference sequence). The CDR3 reads CSARVQGGKYQPQHF. For the CDR3, the DNA is TGCAGTGCTAGAGTTCAGGGGGGAAAATACCAGCCCCAGCATTTT.

At least ten counts were recorded for this clonotype. The CDR3 region has the DNA TGCAGTGCCCGGACCAGTACCAGCACAGATACGCAGTATTTT. This encodes CSARTSTSTDTQYF. V gene TRBV20-1 combines with J gene TRBJ2-3; D not certain. CDR3 size: 14 residues. V lost 6 bases and J lost 0, with 13 bases in between. CDR1 and CDR2 from the germline V gene are DFQATT and SNEGSKA (reference sequence).

The genes are TRBV5-1 and TRBJ1-1; D uncertain. The germline V gene encodes CDR1 SGHRS and CDR2 YFSETQ. V was trimmed by 7 bases and J by 2 bases, leaving 12 bases between them. The CDR3 contains 13 residues. CDR3: CASRREINTEAFF. The CDR3 DNA is TGCGCCAGCCGACGCGAAATTAACACTGAAGCTTTCTTT.

This clonotype was recorded at least ten times. V usage is TRBV20-1 and J usage is TRBJ1-5, with TRBD1 matching over 8 bases. Germline CDR1 is DFQATT and CDR2 is SNEGSKA (reference sequence). The CDR3 runs 13 residues. Losses at the gene ends were 6 bases for V and 5 bases for J; bases not matched to a gene: 6. The CDR3 loop reads CSARTGLHQPQHF. Written as DNA, the CDR3 is TGCAGTGCCAGGACAGGGCTACATCAGCCCCAGCATTTT.

This clonotype has only a few counts. For the CDR3, the DNA is TGTGCCAGCAGAGGGACAGGGATTGGCTACACCTTC. Translated, it gives CASRGTGIGYTF. The chain joins TRBV12-3 or TRBV12-4 to TRBJ1-2; TRBD1 matches at 9 bases. V was clipped by 6 bases and J by 7 bases; unmatched bases: 3. This CDR3 is built from 12 residues.

This clonotype was counted ten times or more. This rearrangement joins TRBV7-8 to TRBJ2-5; D gene uncertain. CDR1 is SGHVS and CDR2 is FQNEAQ in the germline V gene. The ends were cut back, 3 bases at V and 1 base at J, with 15 bases in the middle. The CDR3 is made up of 16 amino acids. The CDR3 reads CASSFGNARGQETQYF. The CDR3 DNA is TGTGCCAGCAGCTTTGGAAACGCGAGAGGCCAAGAGACCCAGTACTTC.

The chain recombines TRBV3-1 with TRBJ1-2; tentative D call: TRBD1 (6 bases). The V end was cut by 3 bases, the J end by 2 bases, with 10 bases between. The CDR3 covers 14 residues. Germline lookup yields CDR1 LGHDT and CDR2 YNNKEL (reference sequence). The CDR3 nucleotides read TGTGCCAGCAGCCACCGAACAGGGAACTATGGCTACACCTTC. Amino acids: CASSHRTGNYGYTF.

The V call is TRBV7-9, the J call TRBJ2-1, with D hard to call. The germline gives CDR1 SEHNR, CDR2 FQNEAQ (reference sequence). The CDR3 spans 15 residues. The V and J ends lost 5 bases and 1 base respectively, with 12 bases between them. The CDR3 loop is CASSGAGPSYNEQFF. CDR3 DNA: TGTGCCAGCAGCGGAGCTGGGCCATCCTACAATGAGCAGTTCTTC.

This clonotype was found many times. V is TRBV11-2 and J is TRBJ2-1, with 7 bases lining up with TRBD1. CDR1 SGHAT and CDR2 FQNNGV come from the germline V gene. The CDR3 has 14 residues. The V segment lost 2 bases and the J segment 7 bases; nucleotides outside the gene matches: 5. The CDR3 loop reads CASSLMVRGNEQFF. Here the CDR3 DNA reads TGTGCCAGCAGCTTAATGGTCAGGGGGAATGAGCAGTTCTTC.

The sample holds many counts of this clonotype. The rearrangement joins TRBV11-2 to TRBJ2-1; D possibly corresponds to TRBD2 (5 bases). Germline V gene sequence: CDR1 SGHAT, CDR2 FQNNGV. CDR3 length equals 16 residues. Trimming took off 6 bases at V and 0 bases at J, with 15 bases between the two ends. The CDR3 DNA sequence: TGTGCCAGCAGTAGCTTAACGGGGAGCTCCTACAATGAGCAGTTCTTC. As protein: CASSSLTGSSYNEQFF.

This clonotype was seen repeatedly, ten times or more. This chain connects TRBV6-5 to TRBJ2-1; tentatively, D is TRBD2 (7 bases). CDR1 and CDR2 from the germline V gene are MNHEY and SVGAGI. CDR3 length: 14 residues. V was cut by 6 bases and J by 7 bases, with 16 bases left in between. CDR3 amino acids: CASSARGALNEQFF. The CDR3, as DNA: TGTGCCAGCAGCGCCCGGGGGGCGTTAAATGAGCAGTTCTTC.

This clonotype occurred many times. The chain employs TRBV18 and TRBJ2-7, with a possible D match to TRBD1 (6 bases). Trimming took off 4 bases at V and 6 bases at J, with 19 bases between the two ends. Per germline, CDR1 KGHSH and CDR2 LQKENI. This CDR3 spans 15 amino acids. CDR3 DNA sequence: TGTGCCAGCTCACTACAGGGCCCCATACGCCGCGAGCAGTACTTC. It yields the protein CASSLQGPIRREQYF. Supplemented by reference TRBV18 and TRBJ2-7, the full variable domain reads NAGVMQNPRHLVRRRGQEARLRCSPMKGHSHVYWYRQLPEEGLKFMVYLQKENIIDESGMPKERFSAEFPKEGPSILRIQQVVRGDSAAYFCASSLQGPIRREQYFGPGTRLTVT.

This clonotype appeared many times. The CDR3 here is CASNRLAGGPGDTQYF. In nucleotides, the CDR3 is TGTGCCAGCAACCGACTAGCGGGAGGGCCAGGGGATACGCAGTATTTT. The V and J genes are TRBV6-5 and TRBJ2-3, with 14 bases aligning to TRBD2. J lost 6 bases, V lost 7 bases, and 9 bases had no gene match. Looked up from germline, CDR1 is MNHEY and CDR2 is SVGAGI. The CDR3 consists of 16 residues.

The CDR3 DNA follows: TGTGCCAGCAGGGGAGCGCTCTCTGGGGCCAACGTCCTGACTTTC. It specifies CASRGALSGANVLTF. The chain couples TRBV12-3 or TRBV12-4 to TRBJ2-6; D may be TRBD2 (5 bases). V lost 6 bases to trimming and J lost 0 bases, with 9 bases between them. The CDR3 length is 15 residues.

At least ten counts were recorded for this clonotype. The V call is TRBV5-4, the J call TRBJ1-2; 9 bases fit TRBD1. Germline CDR1 reads SGHNT; CDR2 reads YYREEE (reference sequence). Trimming removed 2 bases from V and 2 bases from J; junction bases left unmatched: 1. The CDR3 has 14 residues. Here the CDR3 reads CASSLDRGNYGYTF. CDR3 nucleotides: TGTGCCAGCAGCTTAGACAGGGGGAACTATGGCTACACCTTC.

This clonotype was seen a handful of times. V usage is TRBV19 and J usage is TRBJ2-1; 7 bases match TRBD1. The V gene's germline CDR1 is LNHDA and CDR2 SQIVND (reference sequence). V trimming: 4 bases; J trimming: 8 bases; junction bases outside the gene matches: 11. The CDR3 covers 15 residues. CDR3 sequence reads: CASSKDRILLDEQFF. DNA of the CDR3: TGTGCCAGTAGTAAGGACAGGATTTTGTTGGATGAGCAGTTCTTC.

The V gene is TRBV11-3, the J gene TRBJ2-7; the match to TRBD2 covers 11 bases. The length of the CDR3 is 18 residues. Germline loops: CDR1 SGHNT, CDR2 YENEEA. V lost 5 bases to trimming and J lost 7 bases; unmatched junction nucleotides: 19. This CDR3 reads CASSPGPLIAGGPKEQYF. The CDR3 nucleotides read TGTGCCAGCAGCCCGGGACCCTTAATAGCGGGAGGGCCAAAAGAGCAGTACTTC.

The chain recombines TRBV6-6 with TRBJ1-5; 7 nucleotides line up with TRBD1. Looked up from germline, CDR1 is MNHNY and CDR2 is SVGAGI (reference sequence). V lost 0 bases and J lost 2; bases outside the gene matches: 13. This CDR3 has 19 amino acids. The CDR3 is CASSYSIQGRISGNQPQHF. The CDR3 region has the DNA TGTGCCAGCAGTTACTCGATACAGGGGAGAATCTCAGGCAATCAGCCCCAGCATTTT.

The chain links TRBV30 to TRBJ2-2; a possible D gene is TRBD1 (5 bases). This CDR3 region has 15 residues. CDR1 is GTSNPN, CDR2 SVGIG, per germline (reference sequence). V lost 2 bases and J 3 bases, leaving 13 bases between the germline ends. The CDR3 region has the DNA TGTGCCTGGAGTAGGCTTACAGGACACACCGGGGAGCTGTTTTTT. Protein product: CAWSRLTGHTGELFF.